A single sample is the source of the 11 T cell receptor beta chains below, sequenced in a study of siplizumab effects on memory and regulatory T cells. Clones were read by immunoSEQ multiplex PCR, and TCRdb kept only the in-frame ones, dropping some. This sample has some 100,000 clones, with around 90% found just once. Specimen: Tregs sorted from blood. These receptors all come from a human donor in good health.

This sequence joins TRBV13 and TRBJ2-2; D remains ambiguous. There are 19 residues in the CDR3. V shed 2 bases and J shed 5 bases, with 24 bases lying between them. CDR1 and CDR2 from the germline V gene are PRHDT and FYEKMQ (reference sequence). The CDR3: CASSLSFPSARSPTGELFF. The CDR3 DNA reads TGTGCCAGCAGCTTATCCTTCCCGTCTGCGAGAAGCCCTACCGGGGAGCTGTTTTTT.

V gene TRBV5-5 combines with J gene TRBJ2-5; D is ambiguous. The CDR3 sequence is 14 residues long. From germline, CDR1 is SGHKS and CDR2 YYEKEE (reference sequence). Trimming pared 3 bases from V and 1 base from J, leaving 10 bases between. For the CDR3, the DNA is TGTGCCAGCAGCTCTGTCTATCTCCAAGAGACCCAGTACTTC. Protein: CASSSVYLQETQYF.

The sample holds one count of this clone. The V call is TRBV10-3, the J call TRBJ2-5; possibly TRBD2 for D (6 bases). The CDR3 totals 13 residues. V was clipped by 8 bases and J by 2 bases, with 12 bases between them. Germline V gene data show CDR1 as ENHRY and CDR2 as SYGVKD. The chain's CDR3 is CAIAAGKQETQYF. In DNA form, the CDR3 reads TGTGCCATCGCTGCGGGGAAACAAGAGACCCAGTACTTC.

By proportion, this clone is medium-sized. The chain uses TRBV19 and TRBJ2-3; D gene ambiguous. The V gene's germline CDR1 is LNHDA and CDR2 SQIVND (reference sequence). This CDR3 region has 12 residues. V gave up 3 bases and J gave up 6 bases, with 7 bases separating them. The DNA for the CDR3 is TGTGCCAGTAGTATGAATCGGGATACGCAGTATTTT. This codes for CASSMNRDTQYF.

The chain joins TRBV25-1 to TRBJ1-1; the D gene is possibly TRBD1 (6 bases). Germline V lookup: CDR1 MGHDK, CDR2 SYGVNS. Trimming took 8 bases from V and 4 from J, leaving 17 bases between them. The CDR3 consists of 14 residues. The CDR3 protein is CASLQGPPGTEAFF. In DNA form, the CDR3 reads TGTGCCAGCCTCCAGGGGCCCCCGGGCACTGAAGCTTTCTTT.

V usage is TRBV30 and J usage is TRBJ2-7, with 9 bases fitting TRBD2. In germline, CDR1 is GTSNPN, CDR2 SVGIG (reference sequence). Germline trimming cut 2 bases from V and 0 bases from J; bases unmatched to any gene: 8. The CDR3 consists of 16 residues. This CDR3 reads CAWSLTTSGSSYEQYF. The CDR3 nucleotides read TGTGCCTGGAGTCTGACGACTAGCGGAAGCTCCTACGAGCAGTACTTC.

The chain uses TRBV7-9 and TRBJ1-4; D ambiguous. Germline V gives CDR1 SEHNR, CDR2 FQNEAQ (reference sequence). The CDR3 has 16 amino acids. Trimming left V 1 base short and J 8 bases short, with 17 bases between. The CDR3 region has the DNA TGTGCCAGCAGCTTAGGGGGTTCGCTATTTAGCGAAAAACTGTTTTTT. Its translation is CASSLGGSLFSEKLFF.

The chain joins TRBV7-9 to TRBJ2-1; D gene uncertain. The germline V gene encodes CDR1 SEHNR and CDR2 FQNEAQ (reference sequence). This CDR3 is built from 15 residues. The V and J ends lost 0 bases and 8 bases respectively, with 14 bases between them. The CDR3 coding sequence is TGTGCCAGCAGCTTAGCGAGGTGGGATACCGATGAGCAGTTCTTC. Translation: CASSLARWDTDEQFF. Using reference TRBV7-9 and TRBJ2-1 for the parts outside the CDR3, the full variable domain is DTGVSQNPRHKITKRGQNVTFRCDPISEHNRLYWYRQTLGQGPEFLTYFQNEAQLEKSRLLSDRFSAERPKGSFSTLEIQRTEQGDSAMYLCASSLARWDTDEQFFGPGTRLTVL.

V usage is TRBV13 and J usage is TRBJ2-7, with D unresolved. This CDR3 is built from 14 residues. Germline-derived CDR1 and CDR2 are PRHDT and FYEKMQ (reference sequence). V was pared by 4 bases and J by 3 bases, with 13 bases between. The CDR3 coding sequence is TGTGCCAGCAGCTCGTCGGTGGGGATCTACGAGCAGTACTTC. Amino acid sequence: CASSSSVGIYEQYF.

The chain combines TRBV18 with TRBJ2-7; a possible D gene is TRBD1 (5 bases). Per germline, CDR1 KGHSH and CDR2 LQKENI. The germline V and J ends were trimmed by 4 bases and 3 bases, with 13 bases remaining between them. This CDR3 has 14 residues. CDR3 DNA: TGTGCCAGCTCACGCTCGACAGATAACTACGAGCAGTACTTC. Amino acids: CASSRSTDNYEQYF.

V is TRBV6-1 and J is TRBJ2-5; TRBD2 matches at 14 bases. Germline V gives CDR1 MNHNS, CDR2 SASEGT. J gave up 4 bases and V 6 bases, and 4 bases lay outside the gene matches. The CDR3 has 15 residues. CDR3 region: CASSPGLAGVETQYF. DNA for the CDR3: TGTGCCAGCAGCCCGGGACTAGCGGGAGTAGAGACCCAGTACTTC.